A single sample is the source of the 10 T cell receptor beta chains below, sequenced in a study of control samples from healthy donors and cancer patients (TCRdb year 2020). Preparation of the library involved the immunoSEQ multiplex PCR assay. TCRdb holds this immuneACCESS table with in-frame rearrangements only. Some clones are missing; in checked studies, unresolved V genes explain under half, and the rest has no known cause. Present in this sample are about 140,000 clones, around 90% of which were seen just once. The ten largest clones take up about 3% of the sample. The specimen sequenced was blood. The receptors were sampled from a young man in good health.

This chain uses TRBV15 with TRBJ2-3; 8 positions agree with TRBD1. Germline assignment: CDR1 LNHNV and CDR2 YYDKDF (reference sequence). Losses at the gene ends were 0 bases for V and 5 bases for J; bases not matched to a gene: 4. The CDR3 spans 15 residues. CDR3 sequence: CATSRDRGLGDTQYF. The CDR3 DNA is TGTGCCACCAGCAGAGACAGGGGGCTGGGAGATACGCAGTATTTT.

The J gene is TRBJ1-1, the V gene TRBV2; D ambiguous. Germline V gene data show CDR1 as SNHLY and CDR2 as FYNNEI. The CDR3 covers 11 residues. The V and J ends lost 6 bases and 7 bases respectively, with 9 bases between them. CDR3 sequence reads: CASRMTHEAFF. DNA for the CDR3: TGTGCCAGCAGGATGACCCATGAAGCTTTCTTT.

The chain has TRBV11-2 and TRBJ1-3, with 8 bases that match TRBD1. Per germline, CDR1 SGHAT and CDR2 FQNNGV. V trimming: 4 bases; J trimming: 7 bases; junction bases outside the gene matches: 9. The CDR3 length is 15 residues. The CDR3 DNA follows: TGTGCCAGCAGCTCGACCGGGACAGGACACAACACCATATATTTT. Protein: CASSSTGTGHNTIYF.

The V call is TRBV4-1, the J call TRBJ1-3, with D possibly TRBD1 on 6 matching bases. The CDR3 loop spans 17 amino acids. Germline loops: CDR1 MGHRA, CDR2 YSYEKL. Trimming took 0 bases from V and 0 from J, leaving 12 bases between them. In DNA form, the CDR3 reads TGCGCCAGCAGCCAAGAATGGCAGGGACACTCTGGAAACACCATATATTTT. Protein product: CASSQEWQGHSGNTIYF.

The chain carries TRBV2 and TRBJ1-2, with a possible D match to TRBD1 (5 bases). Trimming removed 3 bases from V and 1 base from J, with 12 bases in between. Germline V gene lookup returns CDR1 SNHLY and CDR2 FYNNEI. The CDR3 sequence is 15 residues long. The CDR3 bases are TGTGCCAGCAGTGATCGGGGCAGGGTTAACTATGGCTACACCTTC. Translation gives CASSDRGRVNYGYTF.

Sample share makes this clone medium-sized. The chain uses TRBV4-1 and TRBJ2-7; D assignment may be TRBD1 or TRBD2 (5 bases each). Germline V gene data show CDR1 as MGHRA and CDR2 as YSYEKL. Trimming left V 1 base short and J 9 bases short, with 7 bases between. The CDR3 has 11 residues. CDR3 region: CASSQGGLQYF. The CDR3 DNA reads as TGCGCCAGCAGCCAAGGGGGGTTGCAGTACTTC.

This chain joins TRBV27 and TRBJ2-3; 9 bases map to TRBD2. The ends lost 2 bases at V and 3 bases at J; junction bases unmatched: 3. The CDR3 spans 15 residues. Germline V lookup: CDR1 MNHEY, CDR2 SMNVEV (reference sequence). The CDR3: CASSLASGETDTQYF. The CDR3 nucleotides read TGTGCCAGCAGTTTAGCTAGCGGGGAAACAGATACGCAGTATTTT.

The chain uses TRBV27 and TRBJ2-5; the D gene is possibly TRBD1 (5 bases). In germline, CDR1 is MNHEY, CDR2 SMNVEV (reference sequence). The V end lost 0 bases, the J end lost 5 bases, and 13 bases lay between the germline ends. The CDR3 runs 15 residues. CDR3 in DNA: TGTGCCAGCAGTTTATCGGGGCTTTTAATGGAGACCCAGTACTTC. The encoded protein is CASSLSGLLMETQYF.

The CDR3 region is CASSLSSNTDTQYF. The CDR3 DNA sequence: TGTGCCAGCAGCTTGAGCAGTAACACAGATACGCAGTATTTT. The chain links TRBV5-8 to TRBJ2-3; no clear D gene. This CDR3 region has 14 residues. The V and J ends lost 1 base and 2 bases respectively, with 8 bases between them. Germline CDR1 reads SGHTS; CDR2 reads YDEGEE.

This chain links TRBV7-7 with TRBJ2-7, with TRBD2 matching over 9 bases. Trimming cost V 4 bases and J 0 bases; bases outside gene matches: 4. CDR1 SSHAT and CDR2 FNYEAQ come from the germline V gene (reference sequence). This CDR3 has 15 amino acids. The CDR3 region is CASSSQAGGSYEQYF. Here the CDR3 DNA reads TGTGCCAGCAGCTCCCAAGCGGGGGGCTCCTACGAGCAGTACTTC.